The following is a T cell receptor beta chain sequence with its context. This specimen belongs to a study of shared clonotypes between healthy human individuals. Naive CD8 populations comprised CD45RO-negative cells positively selected for CCR7, excluding terminally differentiated effector memory CD45RA+ cells. Generated by immunoSEQ multiplex PCR, the TCRdb table keeps only in-frame clones and is missing some. The sample has 1.5 million to 2.5 million clones; about 95% are singletons. The source material was naive CD8+ T cells sorted from blood. This sequence originates from a man between 18 and 35 years old in good health.

CDR3 sequence reads: CASSSQSTEAFF. Here the CDR3 DNA reads TGTGCCAGCAGTTCGCAGAGCACTGAAGCTTTCTTT. This chain links TRBV6-6 with TRBJ1-1; D call uncertain. The CDR3 sequence is 12 residues long. V was trimmed by 4 bases and J by 4 bases, leaving 7 bases between them. Germline-derived CDR1 and CDR2 are MNHNY and SVGAGI (reference sequence).